This T cell receptor (beta chain) was identified in a study of blood T cell repertoires in COVID-19. CDR1 MGHRA and CDR2 YSYEKL come from the germline V gene. The CDR3 is 15 amino acids. Trimming removed 1 base from V and 3 bases from J; junction bases left unmatched: 5. Some clones are missing from TCRdb's copy, which holds only in-frame ones; the method was immunoSEQ multiplex PCR. The table has roughly 210,000 clones, around 84% seen once; the top ten hold 10% to 13%. Material for sequencing was peripheral blood. The V gene is TRBV4-1, the J gene TRBJ2-7; 8 bases are a match to TRBD1. This receptor was taken from a woman over 75 with COVID-19, enrolled during active disease. Here the CDR3 DNA reads TGCGCCAGCAGCCAAGGAGGGACAGGAAGCTACGAGCAGTACTTC. It translates to CASSQGGTGSYEQYF.